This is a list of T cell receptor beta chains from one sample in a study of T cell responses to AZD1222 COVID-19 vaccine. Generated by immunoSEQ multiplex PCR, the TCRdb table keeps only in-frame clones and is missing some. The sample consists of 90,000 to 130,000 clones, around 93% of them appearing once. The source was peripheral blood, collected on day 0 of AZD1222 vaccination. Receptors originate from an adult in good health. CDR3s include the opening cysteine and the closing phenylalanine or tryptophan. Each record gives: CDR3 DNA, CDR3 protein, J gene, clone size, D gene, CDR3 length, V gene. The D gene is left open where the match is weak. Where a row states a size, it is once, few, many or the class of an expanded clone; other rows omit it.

DNA: TGTGCCAGCAGCTTATATTCGGGGGGAGGCTATGGCTACACCTTC
CDR3: CASSLYSGGGYGYTF
J: TRBJ1-2
size: .
D: .
length: 15
V: TRBV7-9

DNA: TGTGCCAGCAGTGGACGGCGAAATGAAAAACTGTTTTTT
CDR3: CASSGRRNEKLFF
J: TRBJ1-4
size: .
D: .
length: 13
V: TRBV27

DNA: TGTGCCAGCAGCATAGGGGACAGGGGGCAGTACGAGCAGTACTTC
CDR3: CASSIGDRGQYEQYF
J: TRBJ2-7
size: .
D: TRBD1
length: 15
V: TRBV5-4

DNA: TGCGCCAGCAGTTCCGGGACAGGGCTTCGCGAGCAGTTCTTC
CDR3: CASSSGTGLREQFF
J: TRBJ2-1
size: .
D: TRBD1
length: 14
V: TRBV5-1

DNA: TGTGCCACGACCTCAGGGGGCGCGATGAACACTGAAGCTTTCTTT
CDR3: CATTSGGAMNTEAFF
J: TRBJ1-1
size: .
D: TRBD1
length: 15
V: TRBV15

DNA: TGTGCCAGCAGGGACAGGCATAATAGCAATCAGCCCCAGCATTTT
CDR3: CASRDRHNSNQPQHF
J: TRBJ1-5
size: .
D: TRBD1
length: 15
V: TRBV6-5

DNA: TGTGCCAGCAGCCTGAACTGGGAGGGCACTGAAGCTTTCTTT
CDR3: CASSLNWEGTEAFF
J: TRBJ1-1
size: .
D: .
length: 14
V: TRBV3-1/TRBV3-2

DNA: TGCGCCAGCAGCTTGGGGTCCGGGACAGCCTATGGCTACACCTTC
CDR3: CASSLGSGTAYGYTF
J: TRBJ1-2
size: .
D: TRBD1
length: 15
V: TRBV5-1

DNA: TGTGCCACCGACAGGGAAGTCAGGACAGATACGCAGTATTTT
CDR3: CATDREVRTDTQYF
J: TRBJ2-3
size: .
D: TRBD1
length: 14
V: TRBV10-3

DNA: TGTGCTAGTGGTCTAGGTCGGAATGAGCAGTTCTTC
CDR3: CASGLGRNEQFF
J: TRBJ2-1
size: .
D: .
length: 12
V: TRBV12-5

DNA: TGTGCCAGCACCATGGCCGGGACTAGAGAGCAGTACTTC
CDR3: CASTMAGTREQYF
J: TRBJ2-7
size: .
D: TRBD2
length: 13
V: TRBV28

DNA: TGTGCCAGCAGTCCCGCCTGGCCGGAAGCTAACTATGGCTACACCTTC
CDR3: CASSPAWPEANYGYTF
J: TRBJ1-2
size: few
D: .
length: 16
V: TRBV7-9

DNA: TGCGCCAGCAGCCAAGATGCAGGGGGATGGAGCAATCAGCCCCAGCATTTT
CDR3: CASSQDAGGWSNQPQHF
J: TRBJ1-5
size: .
D: TRBD1
length: 17
V: TRBV4-1

DNA: TGTGCCACCAAGATGGGGCAGGGCTACGAAAAACTGTTTTTT
CDR3: CATKMGQGYEKLFF
J: TRBJ1-4
size: .
D: .
length: 14
V: TRBV15

DNA: TGTGCCAGCAGTTTCCGGGGCAATGAGCAGTTCTTC
CDR3: CASSFRGNEQFF
J: TRBJ2-1
size: .
D: .
length: 12
V: TRBV27

DNA: TGTGCCAGCAGCCAGGGGGCCAACGAGCAGTACTTC
CDR3: CASSQGANEQYF
J: TRBJ2-7
size: .
D: .
length: 12
V: TRBV3-1/TRBV3-2

DNA: TGCGCCAGCAGTTCCAGGGGGCCGGACACCGGGGAGCTGTTTTTT
CDR3: CASSSRGPDTGELFF
J: TRBJ2-2
size: .
D: TRBD1
length: 15
V: TRBV5-1

DNA: TGTGCCAGTAGTTTGATGGAGGACTATGGCTACACCTTC
CDR3: CASSLMEDYGYTF
J: TRBJ1-2
size: once
D: .
length: 13
V: TRBV19

DNA: TGTGCCAGCAGAAGGAACCCCGGGAACATGAACACTGAAGCTTTCTTT
CDR3: CASRRNPGNMNTEAFF
J: TRBJ1-1
size: .
D: .
length: 16
V: TRBV5-6

DNA: TGTGCCAGCAGCTCCTTCTCGACTGAAGCTTTCTTT
CDR3: CASSSFSTEAFF
J: TRBJ1-1
size: .
D: .
length: 12
V: TRBV7-6

DNA: TGTGCCAGTAGTATCTCCGGGACAGGGTTGGATGGCTACACCTTC
CDR3: CASSISGTGLDGYTF
J: TRBJ1-2
size: .
D: TRBD1
length: 15
V: TRBV19

DNA: TGTGCCAGCAGTTTGGGTCAGGGGAATCAGCCCCAGCATTTT
CDR3: CASSLGQGNQPQHF
J: TRBJ1-5
size: .
D: .
length: 14
V: TRBV27

DNA: TGTGCCAGCAGCTTGGACCTCAACACCGGGGAGCTGTTTTTT
CDR3: CASSLDLNTGELFF
J: TRBJ2-2
size: .
D: .
length: 14
V: TRBV7-9

DNA: TGTGCCAGTAAGAGGGACGGAGGCACCTCTGAAGCTTTCTTT
CDR3: CASKRDGGTSEAFF
J: TRBJ1-1
size: .
D: .
length: 14
V: TRBV19

DNA: TGTGCCAGCAGCCCCGGTCAGGCTCGGCGGACTGAAGCTTTCTTT
CDR3: CASSPGQARRTEAFF
J: TRBJ1-1
size: .
D: .
length: 15
V: TRBV5-5

DNA: TGTGCCAGCAGCGGAACAGGGGTGAACACTGAAGCTTTCTTT
CDR3: CASSGTGVNTEAFF
J: TRBJ1-1
size: .
D: TRBD1
length: 14
V: TRBV5-4

DNA: TGTGCCAGCAGCGTCAGCCTTGGGGAAAATTCACCCCTCCACTTT
CDR3: CASSVSLGENSPLHF
J: TRBJ1-6
size: .
D: .
length: 15
V: TRBV13

DNA: TGTGCCAGCACCATCGGACGGTCGAACACCGGGGAGCTGTTTTTT
CDR3: CASTIGRSNTGELFF
J: TRBJ2-2
size: .
D: .
length: 15
V: TRBV28